This is a list of T cell receptor beta chains from one sample in a study of CD8+ T cells in alopecia areata. The table came from immunoSEQ multiplex PCR; TCRdb's copy has only in-frame clones and leaves some out. Of hundreds of thousands of clones in the sample, 35% to 45% are singletons; the top ten hold around 0.48%. The sequenced sample was CD4+ T cells sorted from blood, obtained around week 30, from a patient treated with tofacitinib. These receptors all come from a human donor with alopecia areata. CDR3s include the opening cysteine and the closing phenylalanine or tryptophan. Each record gives: V gene, clone size, D gene, J gene, CDR3 DNA, CDR3 protein. D genes are given only for firm matches. Expanded clones are given a class, and other clones once, few, many or no size at all.

>TRBV7-9|.|TRBD1|TRBJ2-1
TGTGCCAGCAGCCGCAGCGGACAGGTTTTGGAGCAGTTCTTC
CASSRSGQVLEQFF
>TRBV4-1|.|TRBD2|TRBJ2-3
TGCGCCAGCAGCCCGACGACTAGCGGAGTCACAGATACGCAGTATTTT
CASSPTTSGVTDTQYF
>TRBV4-1|few|TRBD1|TRBJ1-1
TGCGCCAGCAGCCAAGATCCCAACAGGGGCGTGAACACTGAAGCTTTCTTT
CASSQDPNRGVNTEAFF
>TRBV5-1|.|.|TRBJ1-1
TGCGCCAGCAGCTTGGAGGGACGGGAGGTCACTGAAGCTTTCTTT
CASSLEGREVTEAFF
>TRBV19|few|TRBD2|TRBJ2-3
TGTGCCAGTGGACCCGGGAGGGCCAGCACAGATACGCAGTATTTT
CASGPGRASTDTQYF
>TRBV7-9|few|.|TRBJ2-1
TGTGCCAGCAGCCCCAGCCATGAGCAGTTCTTC
CASSPSHEQFF
>TRBV4-1|.|.|TRBJ1-1
TGCGCCAGCAGCCAAATTGGTTGTCGGGATGAAGCTTTCTTT
CASSQIGCRDEAFF
>TRBV30|few|TRBD1|TRBJ1-5
TGTGCCTTCACAGGGGGTAGCGATCAGCCCCAGCATTTT
CAFTGGSDQPQHF
>TRBV25-1|.|.|TRBJ2-3
TGTGCCAGCAGTGATATGACTAGTTGGACGCAGTATTTT
CASSDMTSWTQYF
>TRBV30|few|.|TRBJ1-1
TGTGCCTGGAGTCTTTCCAGGGGAGCTGAAGCTTTCTTT
CAWSLSRGAEAFF
>TRBV6-1|.|TRBD2|TRBJ2-4
TGTGCCAGCAGTGAACACCCTCGGACTAGGTTTGAAAACATTCAGTACTTC
CASSEHPRTRFENIQYF
>TRBV29-1|few|.|TRBJ2-6
TGCAGCGTTGAACTCCAGGTTCGGGCCAACGTCCTGACTTTC
CSVELQVRANVLTF
>TRBV7-2|few|.|TRBJ1-2
TGTGCCAGCAGCACAGGACAGAGTTCAGGCGGTGGCTACACCTTC
CASSTGQSSGGGYTF
>TRBV5-1|.|.|TRBJ2-7
TGCGCCAGCAGCTGGACCAACGATGGGAGCGAGCAGTACTTC
CASSWTNDGSEQYF
>TRBV30|.|.|TRBJ2-1
TGTGCCTGGAGTGTAGTAGCCTACAATGAGCAGTTCTTC
CAWSVVAYNEQFF
>TRBV9|.|.|TRBJ2-2
TGTGCCAGCAGCCCCCGGGGTGATAACACCGGGGAGCTGTTTTTT
CASSPRGDNTGELFF
>TRBV6-5|.|.|TRBJ2-2
TGTGCTCTCCGGATGGACAACACCGGGGAGCTGTTTTTT
CALRMDNTGELFF
>TRBV29-1|.|.|TRBJ1-2
TGCAGCGCCCAGCTATGGGGCGGCTATGGCTACACCTTC
CSAQLWGGYGYTF
>TRBV6-6|few|.|TRBJ2-1
TGTGCCAGCAGAATAAACAATGAGCAGTTCTTC
CASRINNEQFF
>TRBV4-1|.|TRBD2|TRBJ2-7
TGCGCCAGCAGCCAACCTGGGACTAGCGAAGTCTACGAGCAGTACTTC
CASSQPGTSEVYEQYF
>TRBV5-4|few|TRBD1|TRBJ2-5
TGTGCCAGCAGCTACAGGGGGCCCGGGACCCAGTACTTC
CASSYRGPGTQYF